The rows below give T cell receptor beta chains drawn from one sample of a study of blood T cell repertoires in COVID-19. Profiling relied on immunoSEQ multiplex PCR, and the TCRdb table lists in-frame clones only, not all of them. This sample has some 130,000 clones, with 86% found just once. What was sequenced was peripheral blood. The receptors derive from a woman in her 70s with COVID-19, enrolled during active disease. Both conserved end residues are part of each CDR3. The D gene is left open where the match is weak. Clone sizes are given selectively: once, few, many, or a class where the clone is expanded.

size	D	V	CDR3
NA	NA	TRBV7-3	CASSLNSAGVINEQFF
NA	NA	TRBV3-1/TRBV3-2	CASSPPGATNEKLFF
NA	NA	TRBV18	CASSQGTGANVLTF
few	NA	TRBV19	CASSMYARVRFGVGYTF
NA	TRBD1	TRBV18	CASSLRTGQGDGYGYTF
NA	NA	TRBV18	CASSPPSYEQYF
NA	TRBD1	TRBV2	CASGDSGTGYSPLHF
NA	TRBD1	TRBV5-1	CASSLGTGRNTEAFF
NA	NA	TRBV6-1	CASSEKGRRSLAKNIQYF
few	TRBD1	TRBV9	CASSPGTGGLYGYTF
NA	TRBD1	TRBV9	CASSVAGTGYGYTF
NA	TRBD2	TRBV19	CASSPLAGALTDTQYF
NA	NA	TRBV19	CASHGEALGDYGYTF
NA	TRBD1	TRBV7-9	CASSLEGAKGNTIYF
NA	TRBD1	TRBV15	CATSGRQGNTEAFF
NA	NA	TRBV10-3	CAISVVQVSPGNTIYF